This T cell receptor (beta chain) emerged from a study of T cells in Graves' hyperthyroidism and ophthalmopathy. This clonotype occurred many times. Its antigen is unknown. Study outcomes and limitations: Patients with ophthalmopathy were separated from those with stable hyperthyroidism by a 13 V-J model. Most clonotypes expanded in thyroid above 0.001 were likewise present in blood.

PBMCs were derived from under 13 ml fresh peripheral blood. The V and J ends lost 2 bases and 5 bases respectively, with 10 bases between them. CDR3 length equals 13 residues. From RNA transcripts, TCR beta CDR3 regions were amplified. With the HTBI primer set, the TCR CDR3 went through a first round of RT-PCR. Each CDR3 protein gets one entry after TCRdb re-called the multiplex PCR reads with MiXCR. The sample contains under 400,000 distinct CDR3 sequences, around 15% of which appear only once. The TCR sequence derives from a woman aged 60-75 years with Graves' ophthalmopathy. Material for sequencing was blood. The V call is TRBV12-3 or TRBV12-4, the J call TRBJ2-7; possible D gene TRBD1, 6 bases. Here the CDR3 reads CASSLIQGHEQYF. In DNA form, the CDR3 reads TGTGCCAGCAGTTTAATCCAGGGGCACGAGCAGTACTTC.